What follows are 8 T cell receptor beta chains derived from one specimen sequenced in a study of regulatory T cells in long-lasting Graves disease. Library construction for TCR beta used iRepertoire HTBI primers and Arm-PCR of CDR3 regions. TCRdb fed the multiplex PCR reads into MiXCR, producing one record per CDR3 protein. The repertoire holds roughly 560,000 distinct CDR3 sequences, about 11% seen once, with roughly 8.9% in the top ten. Time point given: newly diagnosed GD, antithyroid drugs for less than 3 months. After RNA was extracted from PBMCs, the TCR library was made from it. The sample was also linked to a second study, of T cells in Graves' hyperthyroidism and ophthalmopathy.

This material consisted of peripheral blood mononuclear cells (PBMCs), taken at new diagnosis, from a patient treated with antithyroid drugs. The receptors were sampled from a woman younger than 45 with Graves disease.

This clonotype was found a few times. This rearrangement joins TRBV6-2 or TRBV6-3 to TRBJ1-2; 8 positions match TRBD1. Germline CDR1 is MNHEY and CDR2 is SVGEGT. The ends lost 5 bases at V and 3 bases at J; junction bases unmatched: 14. The CDR3 is made up of 17 amino acids. In DNA, the CDR3 is TGTGCCAGCAGTGAAGCCAGGTCGCCAGGGGGCTACTATGGCTACACCTTC. Protein: CASSEARSPGGYYGYTF.

The chain combines TRBV3-1 with TRBJ2-2; 11 bases are shared with TRBD2. Trimming at V came to 0 bases and at J to 4 bases, leaving 4 bases not matched to a gene. The germline V gene has CDR1 LGHDT and CDR2 YNNKEL (reference sequence). The CDR3 covers 17 residues. CDR3 protein: CASSQDRLAGGTGELFF. The CDR3 DNA is TGTGCCAGCAGCCAAGATCGTCTAGCGGGAGGCACCGGGGAGCTGTTTTTT. Supplemented by reference TRBV3-1 and TRBJ2-2, the full variable domain reads DTAVSQTPKYLVTQMGNDKSIKCEQNLGHDTMYWYKQDSKKFLKIMFSYNNKELIINETVPNRFSPKSPDKAHLNLHINSLELGDSAVYFCASSQDRLAGGTGELFFGEGSRLTVL.

This clonotype was seen many times. The chain joins TRBV30 to TRBJ1-2; D remains unclear. The CDR3 runs to 13 residues. V was pared by 0 bases and J by 6 bases, with 11 bases between. Per germline, CDR1 GTSNPN and CDR2 SVGIG (reference sequence). Written as DNA, the CDR3 is TGTGCCTGGAGTGTAACCAGGCTCGATGGCTACACCTTC. It codes for CAWSVTRLDGYTF.

This clonotype occurred many times. The chain recombines TRBV28 with TRBJ2-7; D gene unclear. The length of the CDR3 is 13 residues. In germline, CDR1 is MDHEN, CDR2 SYDVKM. The V and J ends lost 7 bases and 6 bases respectively, with 16 bases between them. This CDR3 is CASIRQSNTEQYF. The CDR3 DNA follows: TGTGCCAGCATTCGCCAGTCTAATACCGAGCAGTACTTC.

In its sample, this clonotype was seen a few times. The rearrangement uses TRBV15 and TRBJ1-1; 7 nucleotides agree with TRBD1. CDR3 length: 15 residues. CDR1 LNHNV and CDR2 YYDKDF come from the germline V gene (reference sequence). Trimming at V came to 3 bases and at J to 1 base, leaving 5 bases not matched to a gene. The CDR3 bases are TGTGCCACCAGCAGCACCGAGGGGGCGAACACTGAAGCTTTCTTT. This sequence encodes CATSSTEGANTEAFF.

This clonotype occurred many times. The DNA for the CDR3 is TGTGCCAGCAGTTTAGCTGGGGGGTATACCGGGGAGCTGTTTTTT. Translating gives CASSLAGGYTGELFF. The chain couples TRBV12-3 or TRBV12-4 to TRBJ2-2, with D possibly TRBD2 on 6 matching bases. Trimming pared 0 bases from V and 5 bases from J, leaving 10 bases between. This CDR3 has 15 residues.

This clonotype was detected many times. The chain joins TRBV9 to TRBJ2-7; 7 nucleotides align to TRBD1. The V gene end was trimmed by 2 bases and the J gene end by 2 bases; junction bases not matched to a gene: 4. There are 14 residues in the CDR3. CDR1 and CDR2 from the germline V gene are SGDLS and YYNGEE. The CDR3 DNA is TGTGCCAGCAGCGTCCGGGACAGAGCCTACGAGCAGTACTTC. Protein product: CASSVRDRAYEQYF.

This clonotype has ten or more counts. This chain uses TRBV7-9 with TRBJ2-5, with TRBD2 identical over 14 bases. This CDR3 is built from 15 residues. V shed 4 bases and J 7 bases; nucleotides not matched to a gene: 5. Per the germline V gene, CDR1 is SEHNR and CDR2 is FQNEAQ (reference sequence). CDR3 protein: CASSSTSGRAVTQYF. The CDR3 DNA is TGTGCCAGCAGCTCGACTAGCGGGAGGGCCGTGACCCAGTACTTC. The variable domain in full, completed from reference TRBV7-9 and TRBJ2-5, reads DTGVSQNPRHKITKRGQNVTFRCDPISEHNRLYWYRQTLGQGPEFLTYFQNEAQLEKSRLLSDRFSAERPKGSFSTLEIQRTEQGDSAMYLCASSSTSGRAVTQYFGPGTRLLVL.